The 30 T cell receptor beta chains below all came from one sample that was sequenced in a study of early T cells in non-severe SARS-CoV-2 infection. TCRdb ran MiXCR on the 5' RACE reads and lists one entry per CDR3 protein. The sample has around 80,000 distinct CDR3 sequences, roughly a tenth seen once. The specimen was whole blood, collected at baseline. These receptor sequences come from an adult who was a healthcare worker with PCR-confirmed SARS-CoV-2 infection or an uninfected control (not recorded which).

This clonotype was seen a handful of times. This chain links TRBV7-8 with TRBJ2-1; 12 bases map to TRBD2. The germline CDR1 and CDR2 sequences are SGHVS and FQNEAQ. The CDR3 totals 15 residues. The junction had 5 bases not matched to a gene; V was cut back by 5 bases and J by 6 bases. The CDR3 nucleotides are TGTGCCAGCAGCCAGACTAGCGGGAGAAGCAATGAGCAGTTCTTC. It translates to CASSQTSGRSNEQFF. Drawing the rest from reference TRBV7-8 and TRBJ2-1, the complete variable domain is GAGVSQSPRYKVAKRGQDVALRCDPISGHVSLFWYQQALGQGPEFLTYFQNEAQLDKSGLPSDRFFAERPEGSVSTLKIQRTQQEDSAVYLCASSQTSGRSNEQFFGPGTRLTVL.

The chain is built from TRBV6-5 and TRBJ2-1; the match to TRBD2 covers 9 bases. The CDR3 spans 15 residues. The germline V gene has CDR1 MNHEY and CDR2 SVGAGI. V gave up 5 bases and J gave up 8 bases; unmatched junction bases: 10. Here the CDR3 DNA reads TGTGCCAGCAGTCAGGGACTAGCCAGGGGTGATGAGCAGTTCTTC. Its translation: CASSQGLARGDEQFF.

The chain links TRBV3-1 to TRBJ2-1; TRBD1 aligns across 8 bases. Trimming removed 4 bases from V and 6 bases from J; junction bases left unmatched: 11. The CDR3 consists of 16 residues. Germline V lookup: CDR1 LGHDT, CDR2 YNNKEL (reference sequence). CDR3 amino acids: CASSRGGDRRFNEQFF. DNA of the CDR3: TGTGCCAGCAGCCGCGGCGGGGACAGGCGGTTCAATGAGCAGTTCTTC.

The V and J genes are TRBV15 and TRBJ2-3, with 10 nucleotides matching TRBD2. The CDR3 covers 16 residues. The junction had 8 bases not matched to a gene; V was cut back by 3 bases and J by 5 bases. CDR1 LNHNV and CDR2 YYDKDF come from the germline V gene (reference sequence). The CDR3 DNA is TGTGCCACCAGCAGTCACCCTGGACTAGCGGAAGATACGCAGTATTTT. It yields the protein CATSSHPGLAEDTQYF.

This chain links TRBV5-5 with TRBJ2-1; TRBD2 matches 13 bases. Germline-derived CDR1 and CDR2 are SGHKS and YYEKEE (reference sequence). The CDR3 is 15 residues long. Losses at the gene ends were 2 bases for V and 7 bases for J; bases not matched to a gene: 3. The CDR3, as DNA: TGTGCCAGCAGCTTCCGGACTAGCGGGAGAAATGAGCAGTTCTTC. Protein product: CASSFRTSGRNEQFF.

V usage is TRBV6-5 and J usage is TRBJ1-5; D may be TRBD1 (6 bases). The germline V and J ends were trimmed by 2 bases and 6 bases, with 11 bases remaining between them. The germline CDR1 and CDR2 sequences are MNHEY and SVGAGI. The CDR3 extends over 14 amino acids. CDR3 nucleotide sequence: TGTGCCAGCAGTTACGGGGCCAGGGGTCAGCCCCAGCATTTT. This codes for CASSYGARGQPQHF.

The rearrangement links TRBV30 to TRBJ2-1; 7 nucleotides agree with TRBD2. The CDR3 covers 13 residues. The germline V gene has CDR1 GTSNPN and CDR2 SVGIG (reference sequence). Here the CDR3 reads CVGEAGDYNEQFF. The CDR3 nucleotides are TGTGTCGGGGAGGCGGGGGACTACAATGAGCAGTTCTTC.

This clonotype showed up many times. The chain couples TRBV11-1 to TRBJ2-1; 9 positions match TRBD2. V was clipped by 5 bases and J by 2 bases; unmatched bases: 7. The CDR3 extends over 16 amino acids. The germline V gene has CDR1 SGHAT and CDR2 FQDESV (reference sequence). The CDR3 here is CASSLSGRLTYNEQFF. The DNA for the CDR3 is TGTGCCAGCAGCCTTAGCGGGAGACTAACCTACAATGAGCAGTTCTTC.

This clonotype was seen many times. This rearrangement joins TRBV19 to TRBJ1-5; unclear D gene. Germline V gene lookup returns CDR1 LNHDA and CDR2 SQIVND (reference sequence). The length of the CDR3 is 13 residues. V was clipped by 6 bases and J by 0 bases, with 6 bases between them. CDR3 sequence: CASSSHSNQPQHF. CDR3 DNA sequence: TGTGCCAGTAGCTCCCATAGCAATCAGCCCCAGCATTTT.

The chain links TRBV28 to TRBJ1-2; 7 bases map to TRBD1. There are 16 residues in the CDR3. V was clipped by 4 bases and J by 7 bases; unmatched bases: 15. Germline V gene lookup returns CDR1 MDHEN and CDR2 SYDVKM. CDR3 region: CASSYPPGQSGGGYTF. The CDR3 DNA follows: TGTGCCAGCAGTTACCCCCCGGGACAGTCCGGAGGTGGCTACACCTTC.

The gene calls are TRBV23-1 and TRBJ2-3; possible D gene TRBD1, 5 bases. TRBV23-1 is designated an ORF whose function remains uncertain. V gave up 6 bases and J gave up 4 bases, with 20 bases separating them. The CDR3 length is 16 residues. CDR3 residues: CASRMVRRQRADTQYF. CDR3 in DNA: TGCGCCAGCAGGATGGTAAGAAGACAGAGAGCAGATACGCAGTATTTT.

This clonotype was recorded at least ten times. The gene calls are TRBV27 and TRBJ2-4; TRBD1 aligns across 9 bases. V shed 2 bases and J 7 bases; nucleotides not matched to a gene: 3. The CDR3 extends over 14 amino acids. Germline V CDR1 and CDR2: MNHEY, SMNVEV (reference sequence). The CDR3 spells CASSLGTGLNIQYF. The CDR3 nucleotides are TGTGCCAGCAGTTTAGGGACAGGGTTGAACATTCAGTACTTC.

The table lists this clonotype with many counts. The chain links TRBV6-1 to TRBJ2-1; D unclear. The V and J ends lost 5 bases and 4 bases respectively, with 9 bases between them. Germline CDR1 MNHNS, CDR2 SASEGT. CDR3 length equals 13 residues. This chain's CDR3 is CASSLEKYNEQFF. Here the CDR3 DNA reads TGTGCCAGCAGTCTAGAAAAGTACAATGAGCAGTTCTTC.

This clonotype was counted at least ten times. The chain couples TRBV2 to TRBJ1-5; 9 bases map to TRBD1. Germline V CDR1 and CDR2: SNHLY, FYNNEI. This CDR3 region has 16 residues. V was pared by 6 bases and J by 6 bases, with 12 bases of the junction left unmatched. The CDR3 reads CASSPMGTGIGQPQHF. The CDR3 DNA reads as TGTGCCAGCAGCCCAATGGGGACAGGGATTGGTCAGCCCCAGCATTTT.

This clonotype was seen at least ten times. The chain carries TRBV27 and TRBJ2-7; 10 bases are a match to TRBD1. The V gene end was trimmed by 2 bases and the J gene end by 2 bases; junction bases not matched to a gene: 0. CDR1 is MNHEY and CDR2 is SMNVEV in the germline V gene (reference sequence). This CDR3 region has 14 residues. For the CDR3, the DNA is TGTGCCAGCAGTTTAGGGACAGGGGCCTACGAGCAGTACTTC. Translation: CASSLGTGAYEQYF.

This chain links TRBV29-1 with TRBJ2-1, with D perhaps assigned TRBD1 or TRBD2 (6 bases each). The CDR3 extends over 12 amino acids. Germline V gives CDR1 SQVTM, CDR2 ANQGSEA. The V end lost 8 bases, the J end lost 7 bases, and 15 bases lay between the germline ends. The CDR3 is CSPVGAGNEQFF. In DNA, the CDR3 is TGCAGCCCTGTGGGGGCGGGGAATGAGCAGTTCTTC.

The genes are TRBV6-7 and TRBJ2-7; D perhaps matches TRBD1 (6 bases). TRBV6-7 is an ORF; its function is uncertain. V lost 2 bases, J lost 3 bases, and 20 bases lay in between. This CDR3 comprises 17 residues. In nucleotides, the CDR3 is TGTGCCAGCAGTTACCCTGACACTACAGGGAAGGGCTACGAGCAGTACTTC. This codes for CASSYPDTTGKGYEQYF.

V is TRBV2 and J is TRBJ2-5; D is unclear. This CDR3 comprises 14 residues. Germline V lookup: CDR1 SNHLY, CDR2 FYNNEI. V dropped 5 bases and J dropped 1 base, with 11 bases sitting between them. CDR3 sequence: CASSKSQLQETQYF. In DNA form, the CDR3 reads TGTGCCAGCAGTAAGAGTCAGCTCCAAGAGACCCAGTACTTC. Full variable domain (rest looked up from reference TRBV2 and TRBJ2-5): EPEVTQTPSHQVTQMGQEVILRCVPISNHLYFYWYRQILGQKVEFLVSFYNNEISEKSEIFDDQFSVERPDGSNFTLKIRSTKLEDSAMYFCASSKSQLQETQYFGPGTRLLVL.

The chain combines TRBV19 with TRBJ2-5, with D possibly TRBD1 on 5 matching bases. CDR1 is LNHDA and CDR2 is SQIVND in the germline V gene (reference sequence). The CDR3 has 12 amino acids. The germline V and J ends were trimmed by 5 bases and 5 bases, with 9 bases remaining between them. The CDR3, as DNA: TGTGCCAGTAGTTCGGACACGGAGACCCAGTACTTC. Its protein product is CASSSDTETQYF.

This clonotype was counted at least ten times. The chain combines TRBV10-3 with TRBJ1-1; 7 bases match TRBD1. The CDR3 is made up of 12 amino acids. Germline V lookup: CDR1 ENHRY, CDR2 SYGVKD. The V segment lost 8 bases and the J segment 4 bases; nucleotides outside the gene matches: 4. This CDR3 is CAIGDSSTEAFF. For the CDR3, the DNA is TGTGCCATCGGGGACAGTTCCACTGAAGCTTTCTTT.

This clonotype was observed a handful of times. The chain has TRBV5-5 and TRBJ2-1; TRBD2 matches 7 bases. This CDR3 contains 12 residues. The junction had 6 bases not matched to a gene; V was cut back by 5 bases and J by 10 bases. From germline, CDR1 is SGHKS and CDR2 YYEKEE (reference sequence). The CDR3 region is CASRTSRREQFF. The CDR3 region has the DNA TGTGCCAGCAGGACTAGCCGTAGGGAGCAGTTCTTC.

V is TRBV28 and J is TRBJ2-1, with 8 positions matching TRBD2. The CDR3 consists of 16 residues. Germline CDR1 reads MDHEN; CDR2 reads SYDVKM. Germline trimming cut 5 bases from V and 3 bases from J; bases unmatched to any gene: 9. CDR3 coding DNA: TGTGCCAGCAGTCCCGAGAGCGGGAGTCGCTACAATGAGCAGTTCTTC. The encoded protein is CASSPESGSRYNEQFF. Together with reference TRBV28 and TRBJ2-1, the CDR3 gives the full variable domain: DVKVTQSSRYLVKRTGEKVFLECVQDMDHENMFWYRQDPGLGLRLIYFSYDVKMKEKGDIPEGYSVSREKKERFSLILESASTNQTSMYLCASSPESGSRYNEQFFGPGTRLTVL.

CDR3 nucleotides: TGTGCCAGCTACGGGACAGTGGGTACCGGGGAGCTGTTTTTT. Translating gives CASYGTVGTGELFF. The chain couples TRBV18 to TRBJ2-2; the match to TRBD1 covers 7 bases. After removal of 7 bases from V and 5 bases from J, the junction contained 7 bases not matched to a gene. Germline CDR1 is KGHSH and CDR2 is LQKENI. The CDR3 covers 14 residues.

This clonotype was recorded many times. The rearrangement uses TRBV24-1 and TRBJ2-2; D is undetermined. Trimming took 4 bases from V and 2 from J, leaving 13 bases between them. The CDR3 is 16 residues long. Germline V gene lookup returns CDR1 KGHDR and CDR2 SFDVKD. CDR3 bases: TGTGCCACCAGTGAATCCCTCGACTCTAACACCGGGGAGCTGTTTTTT. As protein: CATSESLDSNTGELFF.

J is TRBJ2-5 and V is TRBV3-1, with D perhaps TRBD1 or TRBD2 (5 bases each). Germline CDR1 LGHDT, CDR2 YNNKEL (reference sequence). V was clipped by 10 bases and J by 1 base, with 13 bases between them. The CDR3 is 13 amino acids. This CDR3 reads CATTRGPQETQYF. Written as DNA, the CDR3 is TGTGCCACCACTAGGGGTCCCCAAGAGACCCAGTACTTC.

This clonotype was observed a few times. Here the CDR3 reads CASRPVPGELFF. DNA of the CDR3: TGTGCCAGCCGTCCCGTACCAGGGGAGCTGTTTTTT. The chain links TRBV12-3 or TRBV12-4 to TRBJ2-2; no clear D gene. Trimming stripped 8 bases from V and 8 bases from J, with 12 bases between. There are 12 residues in the CDR3.

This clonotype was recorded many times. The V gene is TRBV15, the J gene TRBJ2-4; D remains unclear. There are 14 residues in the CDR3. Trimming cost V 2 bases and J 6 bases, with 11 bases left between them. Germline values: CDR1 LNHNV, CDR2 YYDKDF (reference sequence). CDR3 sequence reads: CATSRRSNLNIQYF. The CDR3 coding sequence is TGTGCCACCAGCAGAAGATCGAACCTAAACATTCAGTACTTC.

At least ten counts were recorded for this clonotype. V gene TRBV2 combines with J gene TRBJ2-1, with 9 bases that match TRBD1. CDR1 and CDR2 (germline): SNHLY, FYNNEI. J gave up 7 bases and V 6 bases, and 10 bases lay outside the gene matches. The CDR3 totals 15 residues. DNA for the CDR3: TGTGCCAGCAGACTGGACAGGGGAGATGCGAATGAGCAGTTCTTC. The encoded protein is CASRLDRGDANEQFF.

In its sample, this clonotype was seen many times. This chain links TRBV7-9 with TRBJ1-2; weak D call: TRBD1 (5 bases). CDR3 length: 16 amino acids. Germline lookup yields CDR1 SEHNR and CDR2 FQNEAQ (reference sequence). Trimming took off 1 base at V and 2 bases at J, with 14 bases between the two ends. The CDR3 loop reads CASSLDRDGRNYGYTF. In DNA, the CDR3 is TGTGCCAGCAGCTTAGATCGGGACGGCAGGAACTATGGCTACACCTTC.

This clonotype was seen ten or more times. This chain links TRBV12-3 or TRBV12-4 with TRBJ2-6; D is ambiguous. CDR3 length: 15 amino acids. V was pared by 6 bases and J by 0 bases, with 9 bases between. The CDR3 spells CASSTLASGANVLTF. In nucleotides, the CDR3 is TGTGCCAGCAGCACCCTCGCCTCTGGGGCCAACGTCCTGACTTTC.